This T cell receptor (beta chain) stems from a study of T cell changes during pregnancy in multiple sclerosis. The CDR3 totals 16 residues. Germline V gene lookup returns CDR1 SEHNR and CDR2 FQNEAQ (reference sequence). Unmatched junction bases numbered 8, after V lost 5 bases and J lost 0 bases. TCRdb keeps only in-frame clones here, not all; method: immunoSEQ multiplex PCR. The sample carries under 130,000 clones, almost 95% recorded once. The chain is built from TRBV7-9 and TRBJ2-5; TRBD2 matches at 8 bases. This receptor was obtained from a female donor with multiple sclerosis, enrolled in a pregnancy study. The source material was peripheral blood, sampled after pregnancy. In DNA form, the CDR3 reads TGTGCCAGCAGCCTTTCACCTAGCGGGTACCAAGAGACCCAGTACTTC. It translates to CASSLSPSGYQETQYF.